This note documents a single T cell receptor beta chain sequence. Its antigen remains unidentified. One base away there is no much larger clone; base qualities are not given. The trial excluded patients who had a history of autoimmune disease or were on systemic immunosuppression. In every dose cohort, peripheral blood was drawn for TCR sequencing at baseline, cycle 4 day 1, and cycle 7 day 1. The samples were taken from a phase I, first-in-human, multicenter, open-label dose-escalation trial of ivuxolimab. The trial enrolled adults with locally advanced or metastatic head and neck squamous cell, hepatocellular, melanoma or renal cell carcinoma. CD4+ and CD8+ T cells were sorted separately from peripheral blood before TCR sequencing. In the germline V gene, CDR1 corresponds to SGHDN and CDR2 to FVKESK. V lost 5 bases and J lost 15 bases, and the count of bases not matched to a germline gene is 9. From its cysteine to its phenylalanine, the CDR3 spans 12 amino acids. The DNA shown is the 36-base CDR3, in frame from base 1.

For sequencing of the TCRbeta CDR3 region, genomic DNA was extracted from the sorted cells. The immunoSEQ Assay was used for sequencing of TCRbeta CDR3 regions. TCRdb took this table from immuneACCESS and kept in-frame rearrangements with V and J called. Such tables lack part of the clones; where checked against another copy, unresolved V genes explain under half of the gap, and the rest is unexplained. The sample table contains 55,000 to 90,000 clones; only one count was recorded for around 88% of them. The ten largest clones take up roughly 2.4% of the sample. This sample stems from a study of OX40 agonist ivuxolimab in advanced cancers. Describing the broader study: Ivuxolimab was a fully human IgG2 agonistic monoclonal antibody targeting the costimulatory receptor OX40 (CD134). Intravenous ivuxolimab was administered to patients every 2 weeks at six dose levels: 0.01, 0.1, 0.3, 1.5, 3 and 10 mg/kg. Three dose-escalation patients achieved partial responses, one with hepatocellular carcinoma and two with cutaneous melanoma. In the dose-escalation cohort, around four fifths of patients were male, and the mean age was approximately 55 years, with a range of roughly 23 to 85. The paper reports the monotherapy dose-escalation portion (N of about 50 patients) of the phase I ivuxolimab trial. Prior anti-PD-1, anti-PD-L1 or anti-CTLA-4 therapy was permitted, and checkpoint inhibitors had been received by 40% to 50% of dose-escalation patients. Among the approximately 50 dose-escalation patients, about 19 had hepatocellular carcinoma, 15 or so melanoma, 9 renal cell carcinoma and 9 head and neck cancer. Peripheral TCRbeta sequencing aimed to test whether ivuxolimab altered TCR sequence diversity and caused clonal T-cell expansion.

What the work shows at the level of the full study, not this receptor alone: After ivuxolimab, more expanded clones were found on average in CD8+ T cells than in CD4+ T cells. In the 0.1-3.0 mg/kg groups, partial responders had among the lowest normalized peripheral clonal expansion, particularly in CD8+ T cells. Low levels of normalized T-cell clonal expansion were also seen in some patients who did not respond. At doses of 0.1 to 3.0 mg/kg, clonal expansion of both CD4+ and CD8+ blood T cells was observed from baseline to week 6. Which antigens the clonally expanded peripheral T cells were specific for was not determined.

The rearrangement combines TRBV14 with TRBJ2-1, with 8 central nucleotides matching TRBD2. The sequence came from an adult with an advanced solid tumor such as melanoma, head and neck, liver or kidney cancer. The sample here was CD4+ or CD8+ T cells sorted from blood, taken in a trial of the OX40 agonist ivuxolimab. This receptor carries the CDR3 CASSSIAGPRFF. The bases read TGTGCCAGCAGCTCCATAGCGGGGCCGAGGTTCTTC.